The source of this T cell receptor (beta chain) is a study of blood T cell repertoires in COVID-19. Overall study: The origin of the acute and convalescent COVID-19 samples was the United States, Italy and Spain. From T cells, B-cell-depleted T cells, or PBMCs came the material, which was cDNA or gDNA.

Sequencing was performed with immunoSEQ multiplex PCR; in TCRdb, only in-frame clones are kept and a portion is missing. The profile covers 210,000 or so clones, with approximately 85% appearing a single time and 5.1% taken by the ten largest. Germline values: CDR1 SQVTM, CDR2 ANQGSEA. The V and J ends lost 0 bases and 10 bases, in that order; junction bases with no gene match: 5. The length of the CDR3 is 14 residues. The TCR comes from a middle-aged man with COVID-19, enrolled during active disease. Sequenced input: peripheral blood. The chain is built from TRBV29-1 and TRBJ1-4; TRBD1 matches 10 bases. CDR3 DNA: TGCAGCGTTGAAGACCGACAGGGGGCAGGAAAACTGTTTTTT. Protein sequence: CSVEDRQGAGKLFF.